Sequencing of this T cell receptor beta chain was carried out in a study of technical replicates of blood from several donors. Trimming pared 4 bases from V and 7 bases from J, leaving 10 bases between. The germline CDR1 and CDR2 sequences are LNHDA and SQIVND (reference sequence). This CDR3 comprises 13 residues. Here immunoSEQ multiplex PCR was the method, and the copy in TCRdb shows in-frame clones only, minus some. This sample has 80,000 or so clones, with 98% found just once. This TCR derives from a human donor in good health. What was sequenced was T cells isolated from PBMCs. The rearrangement uses TRBV19 and TRBJ2-2, with a possible D match to TRBD1 (6 bases). In nucleotides, the CDR3 is TGTGCCAGTAGTACCCAGGGGAGCGGGGAGCTGTTTTTT. Translating it yields CASSTQGSGELFF. Combining the CDR3 with reference TRBV19 and TRBJ2-2 gives the whole variable domain DGGITQSPKYLFRKEGQNVTLSCEQNLNHDAMYWYRQDPGQGLRLIYYSQIVNDFQKGDIAEGYSVSREKKESFPLTVTSAQKNPTAFYLCASSTQGSGELFFGEGSRLTVL.